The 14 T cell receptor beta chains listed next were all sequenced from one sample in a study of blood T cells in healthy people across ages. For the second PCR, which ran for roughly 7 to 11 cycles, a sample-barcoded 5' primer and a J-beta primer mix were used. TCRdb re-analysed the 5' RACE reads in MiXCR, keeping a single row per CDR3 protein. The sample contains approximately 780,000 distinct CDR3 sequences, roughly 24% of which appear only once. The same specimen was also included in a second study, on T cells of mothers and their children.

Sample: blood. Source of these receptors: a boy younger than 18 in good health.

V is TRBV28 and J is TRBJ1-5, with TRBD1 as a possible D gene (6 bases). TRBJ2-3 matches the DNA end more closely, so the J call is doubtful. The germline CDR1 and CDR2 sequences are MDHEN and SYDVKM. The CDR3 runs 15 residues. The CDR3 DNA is TGTGCCGCAGACTCCCGGGACACAATCAATCAGCCCCAGTATTTT. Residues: CAADSRDTINQPQYF.

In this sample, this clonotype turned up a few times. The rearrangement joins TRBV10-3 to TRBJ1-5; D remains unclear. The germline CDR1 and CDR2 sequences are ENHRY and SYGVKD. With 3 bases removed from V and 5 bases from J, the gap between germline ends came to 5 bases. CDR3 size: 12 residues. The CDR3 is CAISEPYQPQHF. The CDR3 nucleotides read TGTGCCATCAGTGAACCGTATCAGCCCCAGCATTTT.

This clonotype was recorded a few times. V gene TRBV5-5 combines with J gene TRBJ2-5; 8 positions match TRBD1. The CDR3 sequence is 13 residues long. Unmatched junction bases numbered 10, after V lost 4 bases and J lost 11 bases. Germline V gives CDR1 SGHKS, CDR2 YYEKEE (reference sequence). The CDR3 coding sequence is TGTGCCAGCAGCCCGGACAGGGTCTACAAGCAGTACTTC. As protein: CASSPDRVYKQYF.

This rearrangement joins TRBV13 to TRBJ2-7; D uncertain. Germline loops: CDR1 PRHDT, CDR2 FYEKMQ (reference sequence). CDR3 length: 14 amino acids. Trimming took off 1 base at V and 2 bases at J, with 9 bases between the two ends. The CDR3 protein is CASSLAAGTYEQYF. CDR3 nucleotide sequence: TGTGCCAGCAGCTTAGCCGCCGGCACCTACGAGCAGTACTTC.

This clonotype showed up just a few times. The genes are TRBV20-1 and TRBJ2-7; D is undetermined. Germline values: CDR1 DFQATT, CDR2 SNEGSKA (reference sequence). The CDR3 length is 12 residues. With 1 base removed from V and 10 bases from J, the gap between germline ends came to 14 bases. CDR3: CSARAGRILQYF. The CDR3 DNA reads TGCAGTGCTAGAGCTGGCAGGATCCTACAGTACTTC.

For the CDR3, the DNA is TGCGCCAGCAGCCAGGGACTGATTCTGGAATACGAGCAGTACTTC. Its translation is CASSQGLILEYEQYF. The rearrangement links TRBV5-1 to TRBJ2-7, with TRBD2 as a possible D gene (6 bases). CDR3 length equals 15 residues. Trimming stripped 4 bases from V and 4 bases from J, with 18 bases between. CDR1 and CDR2 (germline): SGHRS, YFSETQ.

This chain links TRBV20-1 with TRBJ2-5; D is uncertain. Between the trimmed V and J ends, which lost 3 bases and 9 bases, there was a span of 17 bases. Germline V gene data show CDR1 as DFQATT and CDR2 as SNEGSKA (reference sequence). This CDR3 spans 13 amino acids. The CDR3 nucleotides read TGCAGTGCTAGTAAGCTGGGTAAGGTGGCCCAGTACTTC. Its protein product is CSASKLGKVAQYF.

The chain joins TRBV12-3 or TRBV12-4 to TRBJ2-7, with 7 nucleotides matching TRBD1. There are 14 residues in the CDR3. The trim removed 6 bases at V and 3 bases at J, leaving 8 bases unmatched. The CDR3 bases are TGTGCCAGCAGCTCGACCGGGACAGACTACGAGCAGTACTTC. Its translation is CASSSTGTDYEQYF.

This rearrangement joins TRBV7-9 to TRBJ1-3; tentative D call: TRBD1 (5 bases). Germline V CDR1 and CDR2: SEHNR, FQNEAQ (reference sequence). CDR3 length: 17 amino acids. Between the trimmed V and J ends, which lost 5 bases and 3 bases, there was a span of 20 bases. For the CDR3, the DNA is TGTGCCAGCAGCCCCAGGAGTGGGACTACAATTGGAAACACCATATATTTT. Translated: CASSPRSGTTIGNTIYF.

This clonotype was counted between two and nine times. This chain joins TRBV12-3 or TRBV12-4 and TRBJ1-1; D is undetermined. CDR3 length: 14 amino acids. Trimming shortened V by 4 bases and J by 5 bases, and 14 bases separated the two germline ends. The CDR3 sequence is CASSWAVGDTEAFF. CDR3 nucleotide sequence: TGTGCCAGCAGTTGGGCCGTCGGGGATACTGAAGCTTTCTTT.

The CDR3 spells CASSSQGGPYQETQYF. The CDR3 region has the DNA TGCGCCAGCAGCTCACAGGGGGGCCCATACCAAGAGACCCAGTACTTC. V and J are TRBV5-1 and TRBJ2-5; 8 positions agree with TRBD1. With 3 bases clipped from V and 0 bases from J, the junction kept 7 bases outside the gene matches. The germline gives CDR1 SGHRS, CDR2 YFSETQ. This CDR3 contains 16 residues.

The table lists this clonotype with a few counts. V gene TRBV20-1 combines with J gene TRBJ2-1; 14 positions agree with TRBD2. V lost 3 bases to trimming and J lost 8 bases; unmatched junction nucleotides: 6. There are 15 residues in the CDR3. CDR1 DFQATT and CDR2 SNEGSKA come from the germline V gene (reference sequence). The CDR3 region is CSARGLAGVQYEQFF. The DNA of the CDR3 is TGCAGTGCTAGGGGACTAGCGGGGGTACAATATGAGCAGTTCTTC.

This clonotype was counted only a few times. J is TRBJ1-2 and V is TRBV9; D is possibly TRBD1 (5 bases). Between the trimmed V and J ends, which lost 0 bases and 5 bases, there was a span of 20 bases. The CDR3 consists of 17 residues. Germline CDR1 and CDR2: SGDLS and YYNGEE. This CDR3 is CASSVGREGPEGYGYTF. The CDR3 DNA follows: TGTGCCAGCAGCGTAGGACGAGAGGGGCCCGAAGGGTATGGCTACACCTTC.

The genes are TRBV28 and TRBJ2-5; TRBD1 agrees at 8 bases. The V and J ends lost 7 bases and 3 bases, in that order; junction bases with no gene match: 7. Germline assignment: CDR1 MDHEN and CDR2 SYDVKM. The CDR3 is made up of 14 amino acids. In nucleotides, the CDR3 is TGTGCCAGCACCCACCCGGACAGGGAAGAGACCCAGTACTTC. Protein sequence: CASTHPDREETQYF.